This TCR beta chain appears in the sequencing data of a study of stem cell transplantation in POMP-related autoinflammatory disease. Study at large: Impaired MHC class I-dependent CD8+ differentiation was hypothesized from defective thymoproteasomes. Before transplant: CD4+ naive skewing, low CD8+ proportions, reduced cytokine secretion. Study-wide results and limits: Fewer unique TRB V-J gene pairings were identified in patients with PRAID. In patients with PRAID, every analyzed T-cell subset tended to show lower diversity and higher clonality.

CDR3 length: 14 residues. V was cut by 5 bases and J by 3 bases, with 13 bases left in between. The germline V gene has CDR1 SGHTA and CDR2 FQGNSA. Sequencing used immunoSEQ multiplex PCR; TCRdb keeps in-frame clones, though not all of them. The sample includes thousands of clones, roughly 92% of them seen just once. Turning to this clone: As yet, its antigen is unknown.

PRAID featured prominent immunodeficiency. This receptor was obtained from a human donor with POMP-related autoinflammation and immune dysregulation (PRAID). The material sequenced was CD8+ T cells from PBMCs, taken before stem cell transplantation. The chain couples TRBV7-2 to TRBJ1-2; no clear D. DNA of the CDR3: TGTGCCAGCAGCCCCTTGATAGCCTACTATGGCTACACCTTC. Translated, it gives CASSPLIAYYGYTF.